The present T cell receptor (beta chain) was sequenced within a study of cytomegalovirus exposure and HLA in healthy donors. Study-level findings and limits: Equally common other TCR beta chains were less clonally expanded than HLA-associated ones, a later analysis found.

60 Vbeta and 13 Jbeta primers were used in PCR. How the authors handled the data: Later, an analysis found roughly 80 million unique TCR beta chains, and 8.5 million to 12 million of these were shared. Some clones are missing from TCRdb's copy, which holds only in-frame ones; the method was immunoSEQ multiplex PCR. The V and J calls and the clone size are those of that table, but D and trimming were determined from the DNA. The table shows 210,000 or so clones, with around 80% occurring only once. V lost 2 bases, J lost 5 bases, and 10 bases lay in between. This CDR3 region has 13 residues. Germline-derived CDR1 and CDR2 are SGDLS and YYNGEE. Concerning this clone: Antigen unknown.

The chain has TRBV9 and TRBJ1-1; D not resolved. The sequencing input was PBMCs. The receptor comes from a boy aged 2 to 9 in good health and CMV-seronegative. CDR3 DNA: TGTGCCAGCAGCGTCGACACAATTACTGAAGCTTTCTTT. Translation gives CASSVDTITEAFF. The full variable domain, rest sourced from reference TRBV9 and TRBJ1-1, is DSGVTQTPKHLITATGQRVTLRCSPRSGDLSVYWYQQSLDQGLQFLIQYYNGEERAKGNILERFSAQQFPDLHSELNLSSLELGDSALYFCASSVDTITEAFFGQGTRLTVV.